The 18 T cell receptor beta chains below all came from one sample that was sequenced in a study of blood T cells in healthy people across ages. It was with a sample-barcoded 5' primer and a J-beta primer mix that a second PCR of roughly 7 to 12 cycles was run. TCRdb processed the 5' RACE reads anew with MiXCR; each CDR3 protein has one entry. Of some 320,000 distinct CDR3 sequences listed, 25% to 30% are singletons. The sample taken for sequencing was blood. The receptor set was obtained from a woman aged 70-85 years in good health.

This clonotype was observed at least ten times. This chain joins TRBV20-1 and TRBJ1-2; possibly TRBD1 for D (5 bases). The germline gives CDR1 DFQATT, CDR2 SNEGSKA (reference sequence). With 6 bases removed from V and 0 bases from J, the gap between germline ends came to 11 bases. This CDR3 spans 13 amino acids. The DNA for the CDR3 is TGCAGTGCCCCCGACAGTTCTAACTATGGCTACACCTTC. It encodes CSAPDSSNYGYTF.

V and J are TRBV7-9 and TRBJ1-4; D is unclear. The germline V gene has CDR1 SEHNR and CDR2 FQNEAQ (reference sequence). The V end lost 1 base, the J end lost 7 bases, and 13 bases lay between the germline ends. The CDR3 loop spans 15 amino acids. DNA of the CDR3: TGTGCCAGCAGCTTAGTTCGGGGAGGCGGTGAAAAACTGTTTTTT. This encodes CASSLVRGGGEKLFF. Complete variable domain (other parts from reference TRBV7-9 and TRBJ1-4): DTGVSQNPRHKITKRGQNVTFRCDPISEHNRLYWYRQTLGQGPEFLTYFQNEAQLEKSRLLSDRFSAERPKGSFSTLEIQRTEQGDSAMYLCASSLVRGGGEKLFFGSGTQLSVL.

The V gene is TRBV7-2, the J gene TRBJ2-5; D is unresolved. Germline lookup yields CDR1 SGHTA and CDR2 FQGNSA. The CDR3 has 12 residues. Trimming stripped 4 bases from V and 5 bases from J, with 8 bases between. CDR3: CASSSNRETQYF. CDR3 in DNA: TGTGCCAGCAGCTCCAATAGGGAGACCCAGTACTTC.

The genes are TRBV12-3 or TRBV12-4 and TRBJ2-7, with TRBD2 matching 12 bases. The J call may be wrong; the DNA end is better matched by TRBJ2-5. The CDR3 runs to 16 residues. The CDR3 nucleotides are TGTGCCAGCAGTTTTGCACTAGCGGGGGGCCAAGAGACCCAGTACTTC. Encoded protein: CASSFALAGGQETQYF.

DNA for the CDR3: TGTGCCAGCAGCTTATTGGGCGGGCGTGGCAATGAGCAGTTCTTC. Its protein is CASSLLGGRGNEQFF. The chain is built from TRBV11-2 and TRBJ2-1, with a weak D call TRBD2 (5 bases). Germline CDR1 is SGHAT and CDR2 is FQNNGV. This CDR3 has 15 residues. The V end was cut by 2 bases, the J end by 6 bases, with 14 bases between.

This chain links TRBV29-1 with TRBJ2-4, with 7 positions matching TRBD2. With V trimmed by 3 bases and J by 8 bases, 4 bases remained unmatched. Looked up from germline, CDR1 is SQVTM and CDR2 is ANQGSEA. This CDR3 region has 12 residues. In nucleotides, the CDR3 is TGCAGCGTTGAGGGGGGGGGAGACATTCAGTACTTC. The encoded protein is CSVEGGGDIQYF.

Comments on this clonotype: At one of its ends the junction is not consistent with the germline gene, which may arise from a read error. The rearrangement uses TRBV24-1 and TRBJ2-5; 11 nucleotides line up with TRBD1. CDR1 is KGHDR and CDR2 is SFDVKD in the germline V gene. The CDR3 length is 16 residues. The CDR3 nucleotides read TGTGCCACCTGTGATCAACCGGGACAGGGGGGAGAGACCCAGTACTTC. This codes for CATCDQPGQGGETQYF.

This clonotype showed up many times. The gene calls are TRBV7-9 and TRBJ2-7; unclear D gene. The CDR3 contains 12 residues. Germline CDR1 reads SEHNR; CDR2 reads FQNEAQ (reference sequence). V lost 1 base, J lost 1 base, and 2 bases lay in between. The CDR3 DNA reads as TGTGCCAGCAGCTTAGTGTCCTACGAGCAGTACTTC. Translating it yields CASSLVSYEQYF.

The rearrangement links TRBV29-1 to TRBJ2-1; 9 bases agree with TRBD2. With 7 bases clipped from V and 4 bases from J, the junction kept 8 bases outside the gene matches. Germline V gene lookup returns CDR1 SQVTM and CDR2 ANQGSEA. The CDR3 has 14 amino acids. The CDR3 DNA reads TGCAGCGCGATGACTAGCGGCTTGTACAATGAGCAGTTCTTC. Its protein is CSAMTSGLYNEQFF.

The chain joins TRBV20-1 to TRBJ2-1, with D perhaps TRBD1 or TRBD2 (5 bases each). With 3 bases removed from V and 3 bases from J, the gap between germline ends came to 12 bases. The CDR3 loop spans 14 amino acids. Germline V gene sequence: CDR1 DFQATT, CDR2 SNEGSKA (reference sequence). CDR3 in DNA: TGCAGTGCTAGGGGACCGGACTTCTACAATGAGCAGTTCTTC. Amino acid sequence: CSARGPDFYNEQFF.

The rearrangement joins TRBV28 to TRBJ1-1; D not resolved. V shed 9 bases and J shed 5 bases, with 10 bases lying between them. There are 11 residues in the CDR3. CDR1 is MDHEN and CDR2 is SYDVKM in the germline V gene. The CDR3, as DNA: TGTGCCAGGCGTTTAGAGACTGAAGCTTTCTTT. This gives the protein CARRLETEAFF.

The chain is built from TRBV6-2 or TRBV6-3 and TRBJ2-5; possibly TRBD1 for D (6 bases). This CDR3 is 16 amino acids long. Germline V CDR1 and CDR2: MNHEY, SVGEGT. The germline V and J ends were trimmed by 2 bases and 3 bases, with 16 bases remaining between them. The CDR3 bases are TGTGCCAGCAGTTACGGGGGCGGCATTGGGGAAGAGACCCAGTACTTC. Protein sequence: CASSYGGGIGEETQYF.

The chain recombines TRBV25-1 with TRBJ1-2; 9 bases match TRBD1. This CDR3 is 14 amino acids long. CDR1 and CDR2 from the germline V gene are MGHDK and SYGVNS. Trimming cost V 1 base and J 8 bases; bases outside gene matches: 5. This CDR3 is CASSEFGQGRGYTF. CDR3 nucleotides: TGTGCCAGCAGTGAATTTGGACAGGGGCGAGGCTACACCTTC.

This clonotype was counted at least ten times. This chain uses TRBV10-2 with TRBJ2-7; 14 bases map to TRBD2. Germline values: CDR1 WSHSY, CDR2 SAAADI. The V and J ends lost 11 bases and 9 bases, in that order; junction bases with no gene match: 12. This CDR3 region has 14 residues. The CDR3, as DNA: TGCGCCTCATACAGGGGACTAGCGGGGGAGTCGCAGTACTTC. It is translated as CASYRGLAGESQYF.

This clonotype was observed a handful of times. The chain has TRBV28 and TRBJ2-7; 8 bases are a match to TRBD1. V was pared by 3 bases and J by 5 bases, with 6 bases of the junction left unmatched. The germline V gene encodes CDR1 MDHEN and CDR2 SYDVKM. This CDR3 has 14 amino acids. In nucleotides, the CDR3 is TGTGCCAGCAGTTTCTCACTACAGGGGGACGAGCAGTACTTC. Its translation is CASSFSLQGDEQYF.

The CDR3 is CSAMQGVQVGEQYF. For the CDR3, the DNA is TGCAGTGCCATGCAGGGGGTCCAGGTGGGGGAGCAGTACTTC. The chain employs TRBV20-1 and TRBJ2-7; TRBD1 matches at 7 bases. The V segment lost 6 bases and the J segment 7 bases; nucleotides outside the gene matches: 15. This CDR3 region has 14 residues. Germline lookup yields CDR1 DFQATT and CDR2 SNEGSKA (reference sequence).

The rearrangement joins TRBV25-1 to TRBJ2-6; the D gene is possibly TRBD2 (6 bases). Germline assignment: CDR1 MGHDK and CDR2 SYGVNS. The CDR3 contains 17 residues. The V end was cut by 2 bases, the J end by 2 bases, with 13 bases between. The CDR3 here is CASSEISGPPGANVLTF. CDR3 DNA: TGTGCCAGCAGTGAAATCAGCGGGCCCCCTGGGGCCAACGTCCTGACTTTC.

This clonotype appeared a single time. The chain joins TRBV28 to TRBJ2-7, with TRBD2 as a possible D gene (6 bases). The CDR3 length is 14 residues. CDR1 is MDHEN and CDR2 is SYDVKM in the germline V gene. V was pared by 3 bases and J by 3 bases, with 12 bases between. For the CDR3, the DNA is TGTGCCAGCAGTTTGTGGGAGGAGGGCTACGAGCAGTACTTC. This translates into CASSLWEEGYEQYF.